These 18 T cell receptor beta chains share one sample of origin, sequenced in a study of technical replicates of blood from a handful of donors. Clones were sequenced by immunoSEQ multiplex PCR, and TCRdb holds only the in-frame ones, with some missing. The sample includes tens of thousands of clones, roughly 97% seen only once; the top ten take 0.18%. The sequenced sample consisted of T cells isolated from PBMCs. The receptors shown here come from a human donor in good health.

The J gene is TRBJ1-4, the V gene TRBV4-2, with D possibly being TRBD1 (6 bases). Trimming removed 4 bases from V and 5 bases from J, with 14 bases in between. This CDR3 has 15 amino acids. The germline gives CDR1 LGHNA, CDR2 YNFKEQ. CDR3 sequence: CASSLTGILNEKLFF. CDR3 DNA sequence: TGTGCCAGCAGCCTTACAGGGATCCTGAATGAAAAACTGTTTTTT.

The rearrangement uses TRBV6-5 and TRBJ2-7; D perhaps matches TRBD2 (6 bases). Trimming removed 2 bases from V and 0 bases from J, with 8 bases in between. The V gene's germline CDR1 is MNHEY and CDR2 SVGAGI. CDR3 size: 14 residues. In DNA, the CDR3 is TGTGCCAGCAGTTACGGGGACTTCTCCTACGAGCAGTACTTC. Translation: CASSYGDFSYEQYF.

This clone was seen once. The chain is built from TRBV5-1 and TRBJ1-1; a possible D gene is TRBD1 (6 bases). The V gene's germline CDR1 is SGHRS and CDR2 YFSETQ. CDR3 length equals 14 residues. The V gene lost 1 base and the J gene lost 1 base, with 8 bases spanning the gap. The CDR3 sequence is CASSLMDRNTEAFF. The CDR3 nucleotides read TGCGCCAGCAGCTTGATGGACAGGAACACTGAAGCTTTCTTT. Full variable domain (outside the CDR3, taken from reference TRBV5-1 and TRBJ1-1): KAGVTQTPRYLIKTRGQQVTLSCSPISGHRSVSWYQQTPGQGLQFLFEYFSETQRNKGNFPGRFSGRQFSNSRSEMNVSTLELGDSALYLCASSLMDRNTEAFFGQGTRLTVV.

The rearrangement links TRBV15 to TRBJ1-1, with TRBD1 as a possible D gene (6 bases). There are 15 residues in the CDR3. Germline V gives CDR1 LNHNV, CDR2 YYDKDF (reference sequence). The germline V and J ends were trimmed by 3 bases and 5 bases, with 16 bases remaining between them. CDR3 nucleotides: TGTGCCACCAGCAGCACTTTCGGGCAGGGGACTGAAGCTTTCTTT. This encodes CATSSTFGQGTEAFF. The full variable domain, its missing parts supplied by reference TRBV15 and TRBJ1-1, is DAMVIQNPRYQVTQFGKPVTLSCSQTLNHNVMYWYQQKSSQAPKLLFHYYDKDFNNEADTPDNFQSRRPNTSFCFLDIRSPGLGDTAMYLCATSSTFGQGTEAFFGQGTRLTVV.

The rearrangement links TRBV5-1 to TRBJ2-3; 13 bases are shared with TRBD2. J lost 0 bases, V lost 4 bases, and 14 bases had no gene match. Germline V gene lookup returns CDR1 SGHRS and CDR2 YFSETQ. This CDR3 region has 20 residues. The CDR3 spells CASSVRLAGGPSVSTDTQYF. The DNA of the CDR3 is TGCGCCAGCAGCGTCAGACTAGCGGGAGGCCCTAGTGTGAGCACAGATACGCAGTATTTT.

This clone was picked up a small number of times. The chain employs TRBV13 and TRBJ1-2; 10 bases line up with TRBD1. CDR1 and CDR2 (germline): PRHDT, FYEKMQ (reference sequence). CDR3 length equals 15 residues. The trim removed 5 bases at V and 4 bases at J, leaving 7 bases unmatched. CDR3 sequence: CASSRGDRGSYGYTF. DNA for the CDR3: TGTGCCAGCAGCCGAGGGGACAGGGGAAGCTATGGCTACACCTTC.

This chain uses TRBV11-2 with TRBJ2-7, with 11 bases aligning to TRBD1. Per the germline V gene, CDR1 is SGHAT and CDR2 is FQNNGV. There are 16 residues in the CDR3. V lost 5 bases and J lost 5; bases outside the gene matches: 11. CDR3 sequence: CASSRQDRGLYDEQYF. DNA of the CDR3: TGTGCCAGCAGCAGACAGGACAGGGGGCTATATGACGAGCAGTACTTC.

The V and J genes are TRBV29-1 and TRBJ2-6; D is perhaps TRBD2 (7 bases). Germline CDR1 reads SQVTM; CDR2 reads ANQGSEA. Trimming took 5 bases from V and 0 from J, leaving 17 bases between them. This CDR3 has 17 amino acids. The CDR3 nucleotides are TGCAGCGTTTTCGGAGGGGGACTAAGCTCTGGGGCCAACGTCCTGACTTTC. Translation: CSVFGGGLSSGANVLTF.

The V call is TRBV27, the J call TRBJ2-7, with D maybe TRBD1 (6 bases). The CDR3 is made up of 14 amino acids. Germline CDR1 reads MNHEY; CDR2 reads SMNVEV (reference sequence). Trimming took off 5 bases at V and 8 bases at J, with 19 bases between the two ends. DNA of the CDR3: TGTGCCAGCAGTCCCCGACAGGAACTACGAAAGCAGTACTTC. Translation: CASSPRQELRKQYF.

This sequence joins TRBV25-1 and TRBJ2-7; 11 bases map to TRBD1. The germline gives CDR1 MGHDK, CDR2 SYGVNS. V lost 3 bases to trimming and J lost 6 bases; unmatched junction nucleotides: 1. The CDR3 has 13 amino acids. The CDR3 DNA reads TGTGCCAGCAGTGAGGACAGGGGGCTCGAGCAGTACTTC. Translation gives CASSEDRGLEQYF.

The chain carries TRBV28 and TRBJ1-1; TRBD1 matches at 11 bases. This CDR3 contains 15 residues. The germline CDR1 and CDR2 sequences are MDHEN and SYDVKM. With 5 bases clipped from V and 3 bases from J, the junction kept 5 bases outside the gene matches. This CDR3 is CASSTLGQGDTEAFF. The CDR3 DNA reads as TGTGCCAGCAGTACCCTGGGACAGGGGGACACTGAAGCTTTCTTT.

The J gene is TRBJ2-1, the V gene TRBV6-4; 8 nucleotides align to TRBD1. Germline lookup yields CDR1 MRHNA and CDR2 SNTAGT. V was pared by 5 bases and J by 4 bases, with 19 bases of the junction left unmatched. The CDR3 loop spans 19 amino acids. The CDR3 nucleotides are TGTGCCAGCAGTTTCGGAGACAGGGGCCATACCCCAGGATACAATGAGCAGTTCTTC. It codes for CASSFGDRGHTPGYNEQFF.

J is TRBJ2-1 and V is TRBV6-5; TRBD2 might be the D (6 bases). The CDR3 contains 13 residues. The V end was cut by 4 bases, the J end by 7 bases, with 11 bases between. Germline V gene data show CDR1 as MNHEY and CDR2 as SVGAGI. CDR3 DNA sequence: TGTGCCAGCAGTTTTGGCGGGGTGAATGAGCAGTTCTTC. It encodes CASSFGGVNEQFF.

V gene TRBV4-1 combines with J gene TRBJ1-2, with 8 positions matching TRBD1. The germline gives CDR1 MGHRA, CDR2 YSYEKL. The CDR3 consists of 14 residues. V shed 6 bases and J 2 bases; nucleotides not matched to a gene: 5. The CDR3 loop is CASRPNRGNYGYTF. The CDR3, as DNA: TGCGCCAGCAGGCCAAACAGGGGGAACTATGGCTACACCTTC.

The V and J genes are TRBV19 and TRBJ1-5; 7 bases align to TRBD1. The CDR3 covers 17 residues. Germline CDR1 is LNHDA and CDR2 is SQIVND (reference sequence). V was clipped by 3 bases and J by 3 bases; unmatched bases: 11. The CDR3 is CASSIGFRDSFNQPQHF. Here the CDR3 DNA reads TGTGCCAGTAGTATTGGTTTCCGGGACAGCTTCAATCAGCCCCAGCATTTT.

The chain employs TRBV13 and TRBJ2-7; TRBD1 agrees at 7 bases. Trimming removed 5 bases from V and 0 bases from J; junction bases left unmatched: 4. Germline V CDR1 and CDR2: PRHDT, FYEKMQ (reference sequence). This CDR3 has 14 amino acids. CDR3 coding DNA: TGTGCCAGCAGCCGGGGACAGAGCTCCTACGAGCAGTACTTC. It is translated as CASSRGQSSYEQYF.

The chain is built from TRBV15 and TRBJ2-1; TRBD2 agrees at 9 bases. Germline CDR1 and CDR2: LNHNV and YYDKDF (reference sequence). The CDR3 contains 15 residues. V was clipped by 1 base and J by 5 bases; unmatched bases: 3. This chain's CDR3 is CATSRGLAGNNEQFF. The CDR3 DNA reads as TGTGCCACCAGCAGAGGGCTAGCGGGAAACAATGAGCAGTTCTTC.

V usage is TRBV7-6 and J usage is TRBJ2-1; TRBD1 agrees at 8 bases. CDR1 and CDR2 from the germline V gene are SGHVS and FNYEAQ. The CDR3 runs 14 residues. The trim removed 7 bases at V and 4 bases at J, leaving 6 bases unmatched. CDR3 region: CASTPGDRYNEQFF. The CDR3 DNA reads TGTGCCAGCACGCCCGGGGACAGGTACAATGAGCAGTTCTTC.